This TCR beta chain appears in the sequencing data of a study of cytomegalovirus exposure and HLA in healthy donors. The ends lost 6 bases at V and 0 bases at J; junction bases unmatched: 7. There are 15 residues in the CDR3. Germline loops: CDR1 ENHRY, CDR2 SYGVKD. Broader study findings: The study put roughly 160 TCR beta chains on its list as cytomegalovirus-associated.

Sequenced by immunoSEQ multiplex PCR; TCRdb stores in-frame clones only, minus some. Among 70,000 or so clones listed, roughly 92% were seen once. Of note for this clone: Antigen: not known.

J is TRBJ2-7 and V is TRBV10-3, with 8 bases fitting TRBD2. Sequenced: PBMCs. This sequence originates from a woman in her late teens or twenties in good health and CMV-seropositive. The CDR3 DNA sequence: TGTGCCATCAGCGCACCTGGGACTAGCTCCTACGAGCAGTACTTC. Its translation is CAISAPGTSSYEQYF.